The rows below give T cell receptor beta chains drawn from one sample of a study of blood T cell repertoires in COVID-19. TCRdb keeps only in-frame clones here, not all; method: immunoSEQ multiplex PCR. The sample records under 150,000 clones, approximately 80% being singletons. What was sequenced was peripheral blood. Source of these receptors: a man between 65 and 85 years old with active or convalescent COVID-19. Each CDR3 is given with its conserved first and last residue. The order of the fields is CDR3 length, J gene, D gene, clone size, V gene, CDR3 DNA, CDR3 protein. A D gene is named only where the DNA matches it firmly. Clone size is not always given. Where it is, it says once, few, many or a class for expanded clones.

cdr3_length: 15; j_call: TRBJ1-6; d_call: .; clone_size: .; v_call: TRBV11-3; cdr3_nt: TGTGCCAGCAGCGGGGGGTTCTCCTATAATTCACCCCTCCACTTT; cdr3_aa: CASSGGFSYNSPLHF
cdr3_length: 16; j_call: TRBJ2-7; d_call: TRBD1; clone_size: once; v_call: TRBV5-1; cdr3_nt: TGCGCCAGCAGCGTGGGGACAACAGGGGTCCCTTACGAGCAGTACTTC; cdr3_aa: CASSVGTTGVPYEQYF
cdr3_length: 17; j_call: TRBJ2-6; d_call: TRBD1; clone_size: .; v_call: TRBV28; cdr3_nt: TGTGCCAGCAGTTTACTGGGACAGCTCTCTGGGGCCAACGTCCTGACTTTC; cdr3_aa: CASSLLGQLSGANVLTF
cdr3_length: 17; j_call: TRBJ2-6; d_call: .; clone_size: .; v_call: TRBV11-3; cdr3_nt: TGTGCCAGCAGTGGCGGTCCCGGGTCAGCTGGGGCCAACGTCCTGACTTTC; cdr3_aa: CASSGGPGSAGANVLTF
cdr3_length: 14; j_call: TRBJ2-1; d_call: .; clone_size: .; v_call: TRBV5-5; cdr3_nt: TGTGCCAGCAGTCCGGAGCTGCGGGAAGTCGAGCAGTTCTTC; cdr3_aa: CASSPELREVEQFF
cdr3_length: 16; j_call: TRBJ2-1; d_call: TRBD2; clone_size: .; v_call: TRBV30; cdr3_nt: TGTGCCTGGAGTGACCCGACTAGCGGGCGGTACAATGAGCAGTTCTTC; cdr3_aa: CAWSDPTSGRYNEQFF
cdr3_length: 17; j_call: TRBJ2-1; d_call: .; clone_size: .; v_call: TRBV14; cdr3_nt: TGTGCCAGCAGCCAGTTTGAGTGGGGGCGCGTTAACAATGAGCAGTTCTTC; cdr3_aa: CASSQFEWGRVNNEQFF
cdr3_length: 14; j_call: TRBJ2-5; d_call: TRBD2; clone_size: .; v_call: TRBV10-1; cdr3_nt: TGCGCCAGATTCCGGGAGGATCGGAAAGAGACCCAGTACTTC; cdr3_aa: CARFREDRKETQYF
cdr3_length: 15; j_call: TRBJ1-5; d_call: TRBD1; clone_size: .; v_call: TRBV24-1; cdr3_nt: TGTGCCACCAGGGGATCCGGGACAGGCAATCAGCCCCAGCATTTT; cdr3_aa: CATRGSGTGNQPQHF
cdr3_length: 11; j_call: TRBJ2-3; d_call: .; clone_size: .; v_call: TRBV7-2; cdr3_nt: TGTGCCAGCAGTTACACAGATACGCAGTATTTT; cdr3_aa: CASSYTDTQYF
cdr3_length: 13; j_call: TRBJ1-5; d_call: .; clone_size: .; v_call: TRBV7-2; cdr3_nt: TGTGCCAGCACCCCAACGTCGGGTCAGCCCCAGCATTTT; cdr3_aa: CASTPTSGQPQHF
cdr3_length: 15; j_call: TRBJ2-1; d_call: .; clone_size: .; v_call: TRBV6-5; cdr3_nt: TGTGCCAGCAGTTACGGGCAGGGTCGTGCGGATGAGCAGTTCTTC; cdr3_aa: CASSYGQGRADEQFF
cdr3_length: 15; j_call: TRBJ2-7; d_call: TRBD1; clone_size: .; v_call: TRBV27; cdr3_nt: TGTGCCAGCAGACTCGGGACAGGGGGTCCCTACGAGCAGTACTTC; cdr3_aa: CASRLGTGGPYEQYF
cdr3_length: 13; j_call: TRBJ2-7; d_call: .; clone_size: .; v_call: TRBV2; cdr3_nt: TGTGCCAGCAGTACAGGGATCTCCTACGAGCAGTACTTC; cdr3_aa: CASSTGISYEQYF
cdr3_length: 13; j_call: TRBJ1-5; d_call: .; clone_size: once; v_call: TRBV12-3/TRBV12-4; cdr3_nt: TGTGCCAGCAGTTTGGGCCAGAGTCAGCCCCAGCATTTT; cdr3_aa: CASSLGQSQPQHF
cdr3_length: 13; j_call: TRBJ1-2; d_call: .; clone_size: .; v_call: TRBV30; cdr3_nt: TGTGCCTGGAGTGTAGTCGGTAGCTTAGGCTACACCTTC; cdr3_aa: CAWSVVGSLGYTF
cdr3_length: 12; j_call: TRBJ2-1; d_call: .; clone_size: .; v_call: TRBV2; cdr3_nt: TGTGCCAGCAGTGATCTGGGCTCTGAGCAGTTCTTC; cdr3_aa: CASSDLGSEQFF
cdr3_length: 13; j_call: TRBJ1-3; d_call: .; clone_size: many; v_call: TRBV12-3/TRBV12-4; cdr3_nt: TGTGCCAGCAGTCTACCACCCCGAAACACCATATATTTT; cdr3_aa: CASSLPPRNTIYF